Sequencing of this T cell receptor beta chain was carried out in a study of tumor-infiltrating lymphocytes in oesophageal squamous cell carcinoma. With 7 bases clipped from V and 4 bases from J, the junction kept 13 bases outside the gene matches. This CDR3 spans 16 amino acids. Germline-derived CDR1 and CDR2 are SGHTA and FQGNSA. TCRdb used MiXCR to reprocess the PCR reads, holding one entry per CDR3 protein. Of approximately 9,600 distinct CDR3 sequences listed, roughly 53% are singletons. The chain recombines TRBV7-2 with TRBJ2-1; 7 bases fit TRBD2. The TCR comes from a female donor with esophageal squamous cell carcinoma. The specimen was esophageal tumor tissue. The CDR3 DNA follows: TGTGCCAGCAAGGAAGGGGCGGGAGTAGGATACAATGAGCAGTTCTTC. As protein: CASKEGAGVGYNEQFF.